Following are 5 T cell receptor beta chains from one sample sequenced in a study of human T cells and chemical hapten exposure. Time point reported: patch test 2, 6 weeks after DPC sensitization. Specified treatment: therapeutic diphenylcyclopropenone sensitization with weekly scalp DPC. RNA extraction used unfractionated whole blood as the source of total RNA. TCRdb ran MiXCR on the RACE reads and lists one entry per CDR3 protein. The table lists tens of thousands of distinct CDR3 sequences, approximately 9.5% of them singletons. The source was whole blood, collected in connection with sensitization to the hapten diphenylcyclopropenone (DPC). The receptors come from a woman aged 25-40 years with alopecia areata. Some clones in this sample may be carry-over from other donors' samples.

This clonotype was counted between two and nine times. This CDR3 is CASSATGTFTEAFF. The CDR3 DNA follows: TGTGCCAGCAGCGCGACAGGGACGTTCACTGAAGCTTTCTTT. This sequence joins TRBV7-2 and TRBJ1-1; 7 nucleotides line up with TRBD1. Germline CDR1 reads SGHTA; CDR2 reads FQGNSA. The CDR3 runs to 14 residues. After removal of 5 bases from V and 4 bases from J, the junction contained 7 bases not matched to a gene.

This clonotype turned up a few times. The chain combines TRBV6-6 with TRBJ2-4; 8 positions agree with TRBD1. Germline lookup yields CDR1 MNHNY and CDR2 SVGAGI (reference sequence). This CDR3 region has 12 residues. V dropped 5 bases and J dropped 10; count of bases not matched to a gene: 4. CDR3 region: CASSQGQGIQYF. As DNA, the CDR3 is TGTGCCAGCAGTCAAGGACAGGGAATTCAGTACTTC.

The V and J genes are TRBV12-3 or TRBV12-4 and TRBJ2-4; the D is unclear. Trimming cost V 2 bases and J 0 bases, with 5 bases left between them. CDR3 length equals 14 residues. The CDR3, as DNA: TGTGCCAGCAGTTTAACAATAGCCAAAAACATTCAGTACTTC. Translated: CASSLTIAKNIQYF.

There are a few counts of this clonotype. The rearrangement links TRBV6-2 or TRBV6-3 to TRBJ1-5; unclear D gene. The CDR3 consists of 19 residues. The germline V and J ends were trimmed by 7 bases and 0 bases, with 25 bases remaining between them. CDR1 and CDR2 from the germline V gene are MNHEY and SVGEGT. The CDR3 here is CASTYSPAGRVYSNQPQHF. The CDR3 DNA sequence: TGTGCCAGCACCTACTCTCCGGCAGGAAGGGTTTATAGCAATCAGCCCCAGCATTTT.

This clonotype was detected a few times. The chain has TRBV28 and TRBJ1-2; D not resolved. CDR3 length: 11 amino acids. In germline, CDR1 is MDHEN, CDR2 SYDVKM. The V gene lost 4 bases and the J gene lost 8 bases, with 8 bases spanning the gap. The CDR3 nucleotides are TGTGCCAGCAGTTCGTCTCACGGCTACACCTTC. It yields the protein CASSSSHGYTF.